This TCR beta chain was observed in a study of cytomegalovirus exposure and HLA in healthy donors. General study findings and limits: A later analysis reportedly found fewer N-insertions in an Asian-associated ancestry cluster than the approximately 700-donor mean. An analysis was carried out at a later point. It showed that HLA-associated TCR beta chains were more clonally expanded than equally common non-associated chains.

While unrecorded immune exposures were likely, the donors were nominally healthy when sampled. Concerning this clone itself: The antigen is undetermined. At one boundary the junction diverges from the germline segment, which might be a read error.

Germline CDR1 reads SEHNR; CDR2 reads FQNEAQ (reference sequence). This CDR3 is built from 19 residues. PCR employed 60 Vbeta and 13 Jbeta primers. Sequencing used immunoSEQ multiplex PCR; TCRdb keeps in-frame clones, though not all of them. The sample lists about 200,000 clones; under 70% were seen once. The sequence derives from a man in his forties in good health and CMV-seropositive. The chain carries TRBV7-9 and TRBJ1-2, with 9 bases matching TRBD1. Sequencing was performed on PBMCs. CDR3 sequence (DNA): TGTTCCAGCAGCTTATTTCATAGTACGGGACAGGGTTATAGCTATGGCTACACCTTC. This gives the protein CSSSLFHSTGQGYSYGYTF.